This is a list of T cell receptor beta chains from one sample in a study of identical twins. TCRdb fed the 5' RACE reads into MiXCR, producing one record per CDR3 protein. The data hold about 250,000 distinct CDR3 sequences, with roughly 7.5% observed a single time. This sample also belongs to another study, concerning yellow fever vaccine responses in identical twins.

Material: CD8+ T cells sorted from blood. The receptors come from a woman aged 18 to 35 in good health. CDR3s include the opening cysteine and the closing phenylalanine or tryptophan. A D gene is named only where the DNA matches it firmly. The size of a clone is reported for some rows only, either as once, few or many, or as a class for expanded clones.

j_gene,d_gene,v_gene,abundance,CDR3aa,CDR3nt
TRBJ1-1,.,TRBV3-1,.,CASSQLQSDRNTEAFF,TGTGCCAGCAGCCAATTACAATCGGACAGGAACACTGAAGCTTTCTTT
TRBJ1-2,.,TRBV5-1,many,CASSSESYGYTF,TGCGCCAGCAGCTCAGAAAGCTATGGCTACACCTTC
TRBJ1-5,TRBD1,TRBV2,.,CASSEAGTGWGNQPQHF,TGTGCCAGCAGTGAAGCAGGGACAGGGTGGGGCAATCAGCCCCAGCATTTT
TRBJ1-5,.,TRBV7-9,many,CASSLGASNQPQHF,TGTGCCAGCAGTTTGGGGGCTTCTAATCAGCCCCAGCATTTT
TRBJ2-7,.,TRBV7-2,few,CASSLSAGGLDEQYF,TGTGCCAGCAGCTTATCGGCAGGGGGGTTGGACGAGCAGTACTTC
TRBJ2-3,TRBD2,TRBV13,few,CASSLVASGEKDTQYF,TGTGCCAGCAGCTTGGTGGCTAGCGGAGAAAAAGATACGCAGTATTTT
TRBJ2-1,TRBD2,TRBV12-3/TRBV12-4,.,CASTNGLSGSSYNEQFF,TGTGCCAGCACTAATGGCCTTAGCGGGAGTTCCTACAATGAGCAGTTCTTC
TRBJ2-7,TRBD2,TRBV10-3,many,CAISEPLAGDSYEQYF,TGTGCCATCAGTGAGCCCCTAGCGGGAGACTCCTACGAGCAGTACTTC
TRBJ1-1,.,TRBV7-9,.,CASRIGGNTEAFF,TGTGCCAGCAGAATAGGGGGGAACACTGAAGCTTTCTTT
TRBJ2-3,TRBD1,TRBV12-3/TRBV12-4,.,CASSKSASGGSTDTQYF,TGTGCCAGCAGTAAATCCGCCTCAGGGGGAAGCACAGATACGCAGTATTTT
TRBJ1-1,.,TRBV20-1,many,CSARGVVGAEAFF,TGCAGTGCTAGGGGGGTTGTGGGGGCGGAAGCTTTCTTT
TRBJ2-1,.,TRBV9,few,CASSPDGPPVDEQFF,TGTGCCAGCAGCCCAGATGGCCCGCCGGTGGATGAGCAGTTCTTC
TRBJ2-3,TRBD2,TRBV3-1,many,CASSPVQRGSTDTQYF,TGTGCCAGCAGCCCCGTCCAGCGGGGAAGCACAGATACGCAGTATTTT
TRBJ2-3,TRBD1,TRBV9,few,CASSAGQAGTDTQYF,TGTGCCAGCAGCGCAGGACAGGCCGGTACAGATACGCAGTATTTT
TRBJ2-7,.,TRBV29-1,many,CSVGTGSPEQYF,TGCAGCGTTGGTACGGGGAGCCCCGAGCAGTACTTC
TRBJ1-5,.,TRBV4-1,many,CASSQDWNRDYSNQPQHF,TGCGCCAGCAGCCAAGATTGGAACAGGGATTATAGCAATCAGCCCCAGCATTTT
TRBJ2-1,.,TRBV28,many,CASSFDLYSRVNEQFF,TGTGCCAGCAGTTTCGACCTTTATAGCAGGGTAAATGAGCAGTTCTTC
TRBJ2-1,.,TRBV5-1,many,CASSLRPLSALPGNEQFF,TGCGCCAGCAGCTTGAGGCCCCTATCAGCCCTCCCTGGCAATGAGCAGTTCTTC
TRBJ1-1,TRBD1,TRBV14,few,CASSRRDRNTEAFF,TGTGCCAGCAGCCGAAGGGACAGGAACACTGAAGCTTTCTTT
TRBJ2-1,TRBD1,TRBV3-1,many,CASTLSRDRANNEQFF,TGTGCCAGCACCCTTTCCCGGGACAGGGCCAACAATGAGCAGTTCTTC
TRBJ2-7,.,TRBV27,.,CAGGSGPYEQYF,TGTGCCGGGGGTAGCGGCCCCTACGAGCAGTACTTC
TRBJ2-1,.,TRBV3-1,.,CASSQETTYNEQFF,TGTGCCAGCAGCCAAGAGACCACTTACAATGAGCAGTTCTTC
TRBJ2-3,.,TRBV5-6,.,CASSFRQLYTDTQYF,TGTGCCAGCAGCTTTAGGCAGCTCTACACAGATACGCAGTATTTT
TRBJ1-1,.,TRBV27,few,CASSSAGVFTEAFF,TGTGCCAGCAGTTCCGCCGGGGTTTTCACTGAAGCTTTCTTT
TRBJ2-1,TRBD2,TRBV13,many,CASSLFSGSSDEQFF,TGTGCCAGCAGCTTATTTAGCGGGAGTAGTGATGAGCAGTTCTTC
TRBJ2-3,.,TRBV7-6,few,CASSPTVSTDTQYF,TGTGCCAGCAGTCCTACCGTAAGCACAGATACGCAGTATTTT
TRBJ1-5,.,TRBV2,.,CASSWSISSNQPQHF,TGTGCCAGCAGTTGGAGTATATCAAGCAATCAGCCCCAGCATTTT
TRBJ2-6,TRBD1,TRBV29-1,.,CSVTDRGLSGANVLTF,TGCAGCGTCACTGACAGGGGGTTATCTGGGGCCAACGTCCTGACTTTC
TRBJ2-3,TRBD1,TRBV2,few,CASRSEGGPPGQGLVGTQYF,TGTGCCAGCAGGAGTGAAGGAGGACCTCCGGGACAGGGTCTTGTAGGGACGCAGTATTTT
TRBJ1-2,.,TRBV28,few,CASSLLGLTGFPANYGYTF,TGTGCCAGCAGTTTATTGGGCCTAACAGGGTTCCCAGCTAACTATGGCTACACCTTC
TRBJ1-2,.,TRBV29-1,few,CSVEGQGQDYGYTF,TGCAGCGTTGAAGGCCAGGGGCAAGACTATGGCTACACCTTC
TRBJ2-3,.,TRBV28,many,CASSSHNTDTQYF,TGTGCCAGCAGTTCACACAACACAGATACGCAGTATTTT
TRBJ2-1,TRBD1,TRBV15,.,CATSVPGTGSYNEQFF,TGTGCCACCAGCGTCCCTGGGACAGGGTCCTACAATGAGCAGTTCTTC
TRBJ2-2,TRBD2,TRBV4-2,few,CASSQDGTGGPRTGELFF,TGTGCCAGCAGCCAAGATGGCACGGGGGGGCCACGTACCGGGGAGCTGTTTTTT
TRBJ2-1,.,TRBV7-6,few,CASSFGHSDEQFF,TGTGCCAGCAGCTTTGGTCATTCGGATGAGCAGTTCTTC
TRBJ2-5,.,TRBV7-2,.,CASSLGVGGTQETQYF,TGTGCCAGCAGCTTAGGCGTCGGCGGGACCCAAGAGACCCAGTACTTC
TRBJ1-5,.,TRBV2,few,CASHDRDFNQPQHF,TGTGCCAGCCACGACCGGGACTTCAATCAGCCCCAGCATTTT